A single sample gave rise to the 14 T cell receptor beta chains below, sequenced in a study of CD4 T cells in relation to SARS-CoV-2 and coronaviruses. Before the COVID-19 pandemic, during about 2011-2019, CD4+ T cells were taken from unexposed donors. After around nine days of culture, CD4+ T cells were isolated. These receptors' antigens are unknown. Some clones are missing from TCRdb's copy, which holds only in-frame ones; the method was immunoSEQ multiplex PCR. The table records about 29,000 clones, around 72% of them present only once. Source material: CD4+ T cells from PBMCs, cultured in vitro. The origin of the receptors is a human donor in good health.

This chain links TRBV27 with TRBJ2-7; D might be TRBD1 (5 bases). The V and J ends lost 10 bases and 2 bases respectively, with 18 bases between them. This CDR3 is 14 amino acids long. CDR1 is MNHEY and CDR2 is SMNVEV in the germline V gene (reference sequence). For the CDR3, the DNA is TGTGCCACCCTATACGCCACAGGACCCTACGAGCAGTACTTC. The encoded protein is CATLYATGPYEQYF.

The V gene is TRBV5-5, the J gene TRBJ2-1; 10 bases align to TRBD2. The germline V gene has CDR1 SGHKS and CDR2 YYEKEE (reference sequence). The ends lost 0 bases at V and 7 bases at J; junction bases unmatched: 4. CDR3 length: 15 residues. CDR3 protein: CASSLVLAGANEQFF. Written as DNA, the CDR3 is TGTGCCAGCAGCTTGGTTCTAGCGGGGGCTAATGAGCAGTTCTTC.

The rearrangement joins TRBV18 to TRBJ2-3, with 7 positions matching TRBD1. CDR3 length: 16 amino acids. Trimming at V came to 3 bases and at J to 3 bases, leaving 9 bases not matched to a gene. The germline V gene encodes CDR1 KGHSH and CDR2 LQKENI. CDR3 DNA: TGTGCCAGCTCACCCCCGGACAGGCCAATTACAGATACGCAGTATTTT. Translation: CASSPPDRPITDTQYF.

The rearrangement uses TRBV9 and TRBJ2-7, with TRBD1 as a possible D gene (6 bases). This CDR3 spans 14 amino acids. The V end lost 3 bases, the J end lost 1 base, and 11 bases lay between the germline ends. Germline V gene sequence: CDR1 SGDLS, CDR2 YYNGEE. CDR3 protein: CASSARGQSYEQYF. As DNA, the CDR3 is TGTGCCAGCAGCGCGCGAGGACAGTCCTACGAGCAGTACTTC.

The V and J genes are TRBV19 and TRBJ2-1, with 8 bases that match TRBD2. Germline V gives CDR1 LNHDA, CDR2 SQIVND (reference sequence). After removal of 7 bases from V and 4 bases from J, the junction contained 6 bases not matched to a gene. The CDR3 extends over 14 amino acids. The CDR3 reads CASKVAGSYNEQFF. The CDR3 coding sequence is TGTGCCAGTAAGGTAGCGGGAAGTTACAATGAGCAGTTCTTC.

V usage is TRBV6-6 and J usage is TRBJ1-3, with 7 bases aligning to TRBD1. Germline V gives CDR1 MNHNY, CDR2 SVGAGI (reference sequence). CDR3 length equals 16 residues. The junction had 5 bases not matched to a gene; V was cut back by 0 bases and J by 3 bases. The CDR3 DNA follows: TGTGCCAGCAGTTACTCGAGTAACAGGGGTGGAAACACCATATATTTT. Protein: CASSYSSNRGGNTIYF.

This clone occurred once. The chain links TRBV6-1 to TRBJ1-1, with 7 bases matching TRBD1. In germline, CDR1 is MNHNS, CDR2 SASEGT. V was pared by 5 bases and J by 10 bases, with 7 bases of the junction left unmatched. The CDR3 runs to 12 residues. The CDR3 coding sequence is TGTGCCAGCAGTTCCCGGACAGGCGGAGCTTTCTTT. Translating gives CASSSRTGGAFF.

The chain couples TRBV3-1 (or the pseudogene TRBV3-2) to TRBJ1-4; TRBD1 aligns across 8 bases. CDR3 length: 17 amino acids. The germline CDR1 and CDR2 sequences are LGHDT and YNNKEL (reference sequence). Germline trimming cut 0 bases from V and 7 bases from J; bases unmatched to any gene: 10. The CDR3 protein is CASSQDGSGTGPEKLFF. CDR3 nucleotide sequence: TGTGCCAGCAGCCAAGATGGGTCGGGGACAGGCCCTGAAAAACTGTTTTTT.

The rearrangement links TRBV3-1 (or the pseudogene TRBV3-2) to TRBJ1-4; no definite D call. The CDR3 extends over 15 amino acids. V shed 1 base and J shed 3 bases, with 9 bases lying between them. CDR1 is LGHDT, CDR2 YNNKEL, per germline (reference sequence). The DNA for the CDR3 is TGTGCCAGCAGCCAAGTTCCGGGTTCTAATGAAAAACTGTTTTTT. This gives the protein CASSQVPGSNEKLFF.

The rearrangement uses TRBV6-6 and TRBJ2-2; 7 bases are a match to TRBD2. Unmatched junction bases numbered 5, after V lost 11 bases and J lost 8 bases. This CDR3 is 11 amino acids long. Germline values: CDR1 MNHNY, CDR2 SVGAGI (reference sequence). Here the CDR3 reads CAAGEAGELFF. CDR3 nucleotides: TGTGCCGCGGGGGAGGCGGGGGAGCTGTTTTTT.

In this sample, this clone turned up once. The V and J genes are TRBV28 and TRBJ2-3; TRBD1 aligns across 7 bases. CDR3 length: 14 residues. Unmatched junction bases numbered 3, after V lost 4 bases and J lost 2 bases. Germline CDR1 MDHEN, CDR2 SYDVKM. The CDR3 here is CASSSGQYTDTQYF. Written as DNA, the CDR3 is TGTGCCAGCAGTTCGGGACAGTACACAGATACGCAGTATTTT.

The chain combines TRBV7-2 with TRBJ1-4, with TRBD1 as a possible D gene (5 bases). The CDR3 covers 14 residues. The germline V and J ends were trimmed by 5 bases and 7 bases, with 14 bases remaining between them. Germline lookup yields CDR1 SGHTA and CDR2 FQGNSA. CDR3 bases: TGTGCCAGCAGCCCGGCTGGGGGTGGTGAAAAACTGTTTTTT. Translating it yields CASSPAGGGEKLFF.

The rearrangement joins TRBV5-6 to TRBJ1-1; TRBD1 matches 7 bases. After removal of 0 bases from V and 0 bases from J, the junction contained 8 bases not matched to a gene. Per the germline V gene, CDR1 is SGHDT and CDR2 is YYEEEE. The CDR3 consists of 17 residues. The CDR3, as DNA: TGTGCCAGCAGCTTGGAACAGGGGTTTCTCATGAACACTGAAGCTTTCTTT. It translates to CASSLEQGFLMNTEAFF.

There are a few counts of this clone. The V call is TRBV5-1, the J call TRBJ1-1; weak D call: TRBD1 (5 bases). V lost 4 bases to trimming and J lost 3 bases, with 16 bases between them. Per germline, CDR1 SGHRS and CDR2 YFSETQ. CDR3 length: 15 amino acids. The CDR3 region is CASSRTAGVDTEAFF. For the CDR3, the DNA is TGCGCCAGCAGCCGGACCGCGGGGGTCGACACTGAAGCTTTCTTT.